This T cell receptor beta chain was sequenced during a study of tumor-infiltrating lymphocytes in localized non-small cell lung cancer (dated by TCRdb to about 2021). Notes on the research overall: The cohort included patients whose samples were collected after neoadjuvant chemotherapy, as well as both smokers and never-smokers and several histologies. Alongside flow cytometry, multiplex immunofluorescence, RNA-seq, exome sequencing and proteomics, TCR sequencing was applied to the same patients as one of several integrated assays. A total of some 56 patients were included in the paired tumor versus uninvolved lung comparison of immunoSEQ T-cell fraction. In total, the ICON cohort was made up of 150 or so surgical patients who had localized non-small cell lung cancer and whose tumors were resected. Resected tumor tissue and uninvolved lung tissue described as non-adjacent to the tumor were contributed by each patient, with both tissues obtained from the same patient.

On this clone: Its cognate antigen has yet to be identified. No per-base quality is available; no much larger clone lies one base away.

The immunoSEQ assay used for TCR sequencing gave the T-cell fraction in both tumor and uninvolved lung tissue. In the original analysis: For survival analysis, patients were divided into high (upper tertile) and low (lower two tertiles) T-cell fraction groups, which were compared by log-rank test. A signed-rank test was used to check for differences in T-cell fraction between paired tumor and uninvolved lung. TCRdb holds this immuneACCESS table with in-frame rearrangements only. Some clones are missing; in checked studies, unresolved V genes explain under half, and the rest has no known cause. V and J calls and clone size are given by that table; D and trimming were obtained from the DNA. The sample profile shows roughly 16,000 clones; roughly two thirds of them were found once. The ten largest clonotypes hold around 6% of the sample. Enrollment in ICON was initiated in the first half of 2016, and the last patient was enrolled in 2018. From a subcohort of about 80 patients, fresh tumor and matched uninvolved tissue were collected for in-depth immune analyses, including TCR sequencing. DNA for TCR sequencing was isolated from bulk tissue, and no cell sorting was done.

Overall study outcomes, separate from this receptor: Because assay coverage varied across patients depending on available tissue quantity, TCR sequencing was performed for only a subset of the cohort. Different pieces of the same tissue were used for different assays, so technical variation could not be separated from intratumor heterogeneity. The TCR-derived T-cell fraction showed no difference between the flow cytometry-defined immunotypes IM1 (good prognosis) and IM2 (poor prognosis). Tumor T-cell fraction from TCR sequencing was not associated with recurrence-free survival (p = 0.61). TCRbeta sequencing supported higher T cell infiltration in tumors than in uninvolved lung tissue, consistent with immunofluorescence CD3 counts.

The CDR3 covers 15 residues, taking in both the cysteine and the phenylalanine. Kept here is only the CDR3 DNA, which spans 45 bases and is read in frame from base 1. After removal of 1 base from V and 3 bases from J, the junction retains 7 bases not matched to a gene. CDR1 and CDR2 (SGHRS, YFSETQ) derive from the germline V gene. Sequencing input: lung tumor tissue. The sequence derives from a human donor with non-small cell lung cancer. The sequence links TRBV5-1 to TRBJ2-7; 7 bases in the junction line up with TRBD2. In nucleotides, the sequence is TGCGCCAGCAGCTTGTGGGGGGGAAGGTTCTACGAGCAGTACTTC. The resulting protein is CASSLWGGRFYEQYF.